This T cell receptor beta chain was sequenced during a study of sequential checkpoint blockade in melanoma. Study-level results: Rising tumor T-cell fraction and clonality meant about 30 times likelier benefit.

Trimming removed 4 bases from V and 1 base from J; junction bases left unmatched: 6. Germline V gene data show CDR1 as MDHEN and CDR2 as SYDVKM. The length of the CDR3 is 15 residues. Treatment given: randomized to nivolumab then ipilimumab (arm A) or the reverse (arm B). Data came from immunoSEQ multiplex PCR; TCRdb stores just in-frame clones and leaves some out. The sample yields about 5,000 clones, about 30% seen once. Note on this clone: Its antigen is still unknown.

The V gene is TRBV28, the J gene TRBJ1-1; TRBD1 agrees at 7 bases. The TCR comes from a human donor with melanoma. This material consisted of tumor tissue (inferred from file names), taken from a patient given nivolumab and ipilimumab in sequence. CDR3 DNA: TGTGCCAGCAGTTCGTTCGGGACAGCGAACACTGAAGCTTTCTTT. This translates into CASSSFGTANTEAFF.